This T cell receptor beta chain was obtained from a study of PD-L1 blockade in urothelial cancer. Study overall: Of prior chemotherapy regimens, patients had received between 0 and 3.

V was cut by 4 bases and J by 1 base, with 7 bases left in between. Germline V gives CDR1 SNHLY, CDR2 FYNNEI. The CDR3 covers 13 residues. Using immunoSEQ multiplex PCR, the repertoire was profiled, and TCRdb retains in-frame clones only, with some absent. The table has 66,000 or so clones, 88% seen once. The time point is: peripheral blood 6 weeks after treatment start. The receptor was derived from a man aged 55-75 years with urothelial cancer. The sequenced sample was PBMCs, obtained around atezolizumab (anti-PD-L1) treatment. J is TRBJ1-1 and V is TRBV2; tentatively, D is TRBD1 (5 bases). The CDR3 loop reads CASSGGGNTEAFF. CDR3 nucleotides: TGTGCCAGCAGTGGGGGGGGGAACACTGAAGCTTTCTTT.